This TCR beta chain derives from a study of identical twins. Study-wide results and caveats: The abundant beta clonotypes from cord blood had fewer insertions, and memory repertoires had none of this. These conclusions were based on statistical analysis (cross-sectional, not following the same donors).

This clonotype came up many times. Its specificity is unknown. Unique molecular identifiers were present on the cDNA, which also gained a universal primer site by template switching. TCRdb redid the calling of the 5' RACE reads with MiXCR, one entry per CDR3 protein. This table has about 210,000 distinct CDR3 sequences, around 10% appearing once. This CDR3 region has 15 residues. Trimming left V 3 bases short and J 5 bases short, with 15 bases between. The receptor was isolated from a young woman in good health. The gene calls are TRBV12-3 or TRBV12-4 and TRBJ2-3; tentatively, D is TRBD2 (7 bases). The sample taken for sequencing was memory (CD45RO+) T cells sorted from blood. In DNA form, the CDR3 reads TGTGCCAGCAGTTTCGACGGGGGGCCCAGAGATACGCAGTATTTT. Translation: CASSFDGGPRDTQYF.